A single sample is the source of the 22 T cell receptor beta chains below, sequenced in a study of response to subunit inactivated influenza vaccine. TCRdb redid the calling of the RT-PCR reads with MiXCR, one entry per CDR3 protein. The sample comprises 550,000 to 800,000 distinct CDR3 sequences, 15% to 19% of which are singletons, and approximately 10% rests with the top ten. The material sequenced was PBMCs from blood, taken about 13 days after vaccination. These TCRs come from a man aged 45-65 years who received an inactivated influenza vaccine.

This rearrangement joins TRBV27 to TRBJ1-6, with D maybe TRBD1 (5 bases). CDR1 is MNHEY, CDR2 SMNVEV, per germline (reference sequence). The V end lost 9 bases, the J end lost 1 base, and 19 bases lay between the germline ends. This CDR3 region has 17 residues. The CDR3 is CASTRGAPESYNSPLHF. The CDR3 DNA reads as TGTGCCAGTACCCGCGGGGCACCCGAGTCCTATAATTCACCCCTCCACTTT.

This clonotype was observed a handful of times. This chain uses TRBV11-2 with TRBJ1-2; no firm D call. The germline V gene encodes CDR1 SGHAT and CDR2 FQNNGV. This CDR3 comprises 15 residues. The V gene lost 4 bases and the J gene lost 5 bases, with 17 bases spanning the gap. Here the CDR3 reads CASSSPRGPRYGYTF. Here the CDR3 DNA reads TGTGCCAGCAGCTCCCCCCGGGGTCCAAGATATGGCTACACCTTC.

The V and J genes are TRBV4-3 and TRBJ2-3, with TRBD2 as a possible D gene (6 bases). The CDR3 runs to 16 residues. The germline V gene has CDR1 LGHNA and CDR2 YSLEER. V dropped 0 bases and J dropped 4 bases, with 14 bases sitting between them. The CDR3 DNA reads TGCGCCAGCAGCCAAGATACTAGCCGATTCTCAGATACGCAGTATTTT. Protein: CASSQDTSRFSDTQYF.

As to this clonotype: This may be a read error, as it is one base from a much larger clone. The V call is TRBV7-2, the J call TRBJ1-2; a weak D match, TRBD1 (6 bases). V shed 9 bases and J shed 13 bases, with 24 bases lying between them. Germline V CDR1 and CDR2: SGHTA, FQGNSA. The CDR3 length is 13 residues. As DNA, the CDR3 is TGTGCCAGAAGCGGCGACAGGACATTGGTCTCCACCTTC. Its translation: CARSGDRTLVSTF.

This clonotype appeared many times. The chain has TRBV20-1 and TRBJ2-5; D unclear. The CDR3 is made up of 11 amino acids. The germline CDR1 and CDR2 sequences are DFQATT and SNEGSKA (reference sequence). The ends were cut back, 1 base at V and 5 bases at J, with 5 bases in the middle. The CDR3 sequence: CSARVRETQYF. The CDR3 bases are TGCAGTGCTAGAGTTCGGGAGACCCAGTACTTC.

The chain combines TRBV20-1 with TRBJ1-5; TRBD1 aligns across 9 bases. This CDR3 comprises 14 residues. Germline values: CDR1 DFQATT, CDR2 SNEGSKA (reference sequence). V dropped 1 base and J dropped 3; count of bases not matched to a gene: 1. The CDR3 DNA sequence: TGCAGTGCTAGAGGGGACAGGGACAATCAGCCCCAGCATTTT. Translation gives CSARGDRDNQPQHF.

The J gene is TRBJ2-2, the V gene TRBV29-1; D gene unclear. The germline gives CDR1 SQVTM, CDR2 ANQGSEA. V was shortened by 5 bases and J by 0 bases, with 16 bases between the two germline ends. The CDR3 loop spans 16 amino acids. Here the CDR3 DNA reads TGCAGCGTTTCGGGCAGTAACTCCGCGAACACCGGGGAGCTGTTTTTT. Translation: CSVSGSNSANTGELFF.

This chain links TRBV7-6 with TRBJ1-4; D call uncertain. The CDR3 runs to 12 residues. Trimming removed 3 bases from V and 8 bases from J, with 7 bases in between. The germline CDR1 and CDR2 sequences are SGHVS and FNYEAQ. CDR3 DNA: TGTGCCAGCAGCTTGGGCACGGAAAAACTGTTTTTT. Its translation is CASSLGTEKLFF.

This clonotype showed up just a few times. The V gene is TRBV27, the J gene TRBJ1-5, with D unclear. The germline gives CDR1 MNHEY, CDR2 SMNVEV (reference sequence). The CDR3 extends over 15 amino acids. The ends were cut back, 0 bases at V and 5 bases at J, with 11 bases in the middle. The CDR3 sequence: CASSLSSQLHQPQHF. For the CDR3, the DNA is TGTGCCAGCAGTTTATCGTCCCAATTGCATCAGCCCCAGCATTTT.

As regards this clonotype: A much larger clonotype is one base distant, so this may be a read error. The chain is built from TRBV20-1 and TRBJ2-3, with 10 bases that match TRBD1. CDR1 is DFQATT and CDR2 is SNEGSKA in the germline V gene (reference sequence). This CDR3 region has 16 residues. As DNA, the CDR3 is TGCTGTGCTAGAGCGACAGGGGGCTTAAGCACAGATACGCAGTATTTT. This translates into CCARATGGLSTDTQYF.

Concerning this clonotype: At one end, the junction sequence differs from germline, possibly due to a read error. The CDR3 DNA sequence: TGTGCCAGCAGTACGGTTCTCGGCGGGTCTCGCGTATTC. Residues: CASSTVLGGSRVF. The gene calls are TRBV28 and TRBJ2-5, with D possibly matching TRBD2 (5 bases). Germline V lookup: CDR1 MDHEN, CDR2 SYDVKM. CDR3 length equals 13 residues.

This clonotype was picked up a small number of times. The rearrangement uses TRBV7-2 and TRBJ2-3, with 8 bases identical to TRBD1. J lost 4 bases, V lost 5 bases, and 11 bases had no gene match. Germline V gene lookup returns CDR1 SGHTA and CDR2 FQGNSA. The CDR3 runs to 16 residues. CDR3 sequence (DNA): TGTGCCAGCAGCCAGGGGTCGGCGGGACAGGCAGATACGCAGTATTTT. Protein product: CASSQGSAGQADTQYF.

This clonotype has just a few counts. This sequence joins TRBV12-3 or TRBV12-4 and TRBJ2-2; D is perhaps TRBD2 (5 bases). The CDR3 consists of 12 residues. V lost 8 bases, J lost 4 bases, and 8 bases lay in between. CDR3 sequence: CASLGITGELFF. The CDR3 DNA follows: TGTGCCAGCCTCGGGATCACCGGGGAGCTGTTTTTT.

V and J are TRBV12-3 or TRBV12-4 and TRBJ2-5; D is uncertain. V was cut by 5 bases and J by 2 bases, with 12 bases left in between. The CDR3 has 14 residues. CDR3 in amino acids: CASSLSPLQETQYF. CDR3 DNA sequence: TGTGCCAGCAGTCTATCTCCCCTTCAAGAGACCCAGTACTTC.

The V and J genes are TRBV6-5 and TRBJ2-1, with 8 positions matching TRBD2. The germline CDR1 and CDR2 sequences are MNHEY and SVGAGI. The trim removed 5 bases at V and 4 bases at J, leaving 7 bases unmatched. This CDR3 region has 15 residues. In DNA form, the CDR3 reads TGTGCCAGCAGTAACGGGGGGGGGTCTTACAATGAGCAGTTCTTC. Encoded protein: CASSNGGGSYNEQFF.

The chain joins TRBV2 to TRBJ1-2, with D perhaps matching TRBD1 (5 bases). Germline CDR1 and CDR2: SNHLY and FYNNEI. V lost 4 bases, J lost 2 bases, and 14 bases lay in between. The CDR3 sequence is 15 residues long. As DNA, the CDR3 is TGTGCCAGCAGTGGTATCCGGAGGGGCAACTATGGCTACACCTTC. It yields the protein CASSGIRRGNYGYTF.

A remark on this clonotype: Given a much more abundant clone one base away, this may be a read error. V is TRBV6-1 and J is TRBJ2-1; D is possibly TRBD2 (5 bases). The CDR3 runs to 15 residues. CDR1 is MNHNS, CDR2 SASEGT, per germline. The DNA of the CDR3 is TGTGCCCGCAGCCGCTATGAGGGCCTCTACAATGAGCAGTTCTTC. Translated: CARSRYEGLYNEQFF.

The chain links TRBV20-1 to TRBJ2-2; either TRBD1 or TRBD2 may supply D (5 bases each). V was pared by 3 bases and J by 6 bases, with 14 bases between. This CDR3 spans 14 amino acids. The germline gives CDR1 DFQATT, CDR2 SNEGSKA (reference sequence). The CDR3 region has the DNA TGCAGTGCTAGTCCGGGACCCTCGGCCGGGGAGCTGTTTTTT. Its protein product is CSASPGPSAGELFF.

In its sample, this clonotype was seen a few times. The chain couples TRBV28 to TRBJ2-3; TRBD2 aligns across 7 bases. Per the germline V gene, CDR1 is MDHEN and CDR2 is SYDVKM. The CDR3 totals 16 residues. The V gene end was trimmed by 1 base and the J gene end by 0 bases; junction bases not matched to a gene: 4. CDR3: CASSLLGGYSTDTQYF. DNA of the CDR3: TGTGCCAGCAGTTTATTGGGAGGGTATAGCACAGATACGCAGTATTTT.

The rearrangement uses TRBV5-1 and TRBJ1-1, with D possibly TRBD1 on 5 matching bases. The germline V and J ends were trimmed by 4 bases and 5 bases, with 12 bases remaining between them. This CDR3 spans 13 amino acids. Per the germline V gene, CDR1 is SGHRS and CDR2 is YFSETQ. The CDR3 protein is CASSPGGWTEAFF. The CDR3 nucleotides are TGCGCCAGCAGCCCCGGGGGGTGGACTGAAGCTTTCTTT.

This clonotype appeared many times. The CDR3 sequence is CATPDTVSGNTIYF. The CDR3 DNA reads TGTGCCACCCCGGACACTGTGTCAGGAAACACCATATATTTT. The chain couples TRBV7-9 to TRBJ1-3; TRBD1 is a possible D gene (5 bases). CDR1 SEHNR and CDR2 FQNEAQ come from the germline V gene (reference sequence). Trimming stripped 10 bases from V and 4 bases from J, with 17 bases between. The CDR3 consists of 14 residues.

This clonotype turned up a few times. As DNA, the CDR3 is TGTGCCAGCAGTGCAGGGGCGTTTGGAGCTTTCTTT. Translated: CASSAGAFGAFF. V and J are TRBV12-3 or TRBV12-4 and TRBJ1-1; a weak D match, TRBD1 (6 bases). Trimming pared 5 bases from V and 10 bases from J, leaving 14 bases between. The CDR3 consists of 12 residues.